The 16 T cell receptor beta chains given below trace back to one sample, sequenced in a study of T cell responses to AZD1222 COVID-19 vaccine. Libraries were prepared by immunoSEQ multiplex PCR; TCRdb keeps only in-frame clonotypes and omits some of them. The sample contains about 120,000 clones, around nine tenths of which appear only once. The sample was peripheral blood, taken 28 days after the second AZD1222 dose. These receptors were obtained from an adult who received the AZD1222 COVID-19 vaccine.

The V and J genes are TRBV11-2 and TRBJ1-5; perhaps TRBD1 as D (6 bases). V was trimmed by 6 bases and J by 3 bases, leaving 15 bases between them. Germline assignment: CDR1 SGHAT and CDR2 FQNNGV. This CDR3 has 15 residues. The CDR3 DNA follows: TGTGCCAGCAGTCTAGGGGAGGGACACAATCAGCCCCAGCATTTT. Translating it yields CASSLGEGHNQPQHF.

V and J are TRBV28 and TRBJ2-5; 9 bases fit TRBD1. The CDR3 totals 15 residues. The V and J ends lost 8 bases and 5 bases, in that order; junction bases with no gene match: 12. The germline CDR1 and CDR2 sequences are MDHEN and SYDVKM. The CDR3 nucleotides read TGTGCCAGCGTCCAGGTACAGGGGGCGGCGGAGACCCAGTACTTC. Its protein product is CASVQVQGAAETQYF.

The chain has TRBV6-5 and TRBJ1-4, with D unclear. Germline CDR1 is MNHEY and CDR2 is SVGAGI. The ends were cut back, 2 bases at V and 7 bases at J, with 14 bases in the middle. The CDR3 spans 15 residues. In DNA, the CDR3 is TGTGCCAGCAGTTACGGACCGGAGGTAGGTGAAAAACTGTTTTTT. Translation gives CASSYGPEVGEKLFF.

This clone was counted a few times. J is TRBJ1-6 and V is TRBV19, with 9 positions matching TRBD1. The CDR3 runs to 14 residues. V dropped 11 bases and J dropped 11; count of bases not matched to a gene: 13. From germline, CDR1 is LNHDA and CDR2 SQIVND (reference sequence). The CDR3 loop is CACNPGQGGTPLHF. The CDR3 DNA reads TGTGCCTGTAACCCGGGACAGGGAGGGACACCCCTCCACTTT.

The V call is TRBV2, the J call TRBJ2-2, with D perhaps given as TRBD1 or TRBD2 (5 bases each). The CDR3 consists of 15 residues. CDR1 SNHLY and CDR2 FYNNEI come from the germline V gene. Trimming took off 6 bases at V and 6 bases at J, with 17 bases between the two ends. CDR3 protein: CASSPGTTWPGELFF. CDR3 DNA: TGTGCCAGCAGCCCCGGGACCACATGGCCCGGGGAGCTGTTTTTT.

The chain couples TRBV2 to TRBJ2-3; D possibly corresponds to TRBD1 (5 bases). Deletions cut 6 bases from V and 2 bases from J, with 12 bases between. Germline CDR1 and CDR2: SNHLY and FYNNEI. This CDR3 region has 14 residues. The CDR3 reads CASSLDSNTDTQYF. The CDR3, as DNA: TGTGCCAGCAGCTTAGACAGCAACACAGATACGCAGTATTTT.

The chain is built from TRBV11-2 and TRBJ1-2, with D unresolved. Trimming shortened V by 5 bases and J by 4 bases, and 11 bases separated the two germline ends. CDR1 is SGHAT, CDR2 FQNNGV, per germline. The CDR3 runs 13 residues. CDR3 region: CASSPGSGYGYTF. Here the CDR3 DNA reads TGTGCCAGCAGCCCCGGTAGTGGCTATGGCTACACCTTC.

V usage is TRBV12-3 or TRBV12-4 and J usage is TRBJ1-1; 9 nucleotides match TRBD1. Trimming at V came to 6 bases and at J to 6 bases, leaving 5 bases not matched to a gene. The CDR3 runs to 13 residues. The CDR3 loop is CASRDRGAAEAFF. The CDR3 DNA reads TGTGCCAGCAGGGACAGGGGAGCGGCTGAAGCTTTCTTT.

The chain couples TRBV28 to TRBJ1-2, with D perhaps matching TRBD1 (6 bases). Germline V CDR1 and CDR2: MDHEN, SYDVKM. The V end lost 4 bases, the J end lost 4 bases, and 16 bases lay between the germline ends. CDR3 length equals 15 residues. The CDR3 DNA reads as TGTGCCAGCAGTTGGGGGGCTTTTCATAGCTATGGCTACACCTTC. This encodes CASSWGAFHSYGYTF.

The chain combines TRBV19 with TRBJ1-1; 7 nucleotides line up with TRBD1. Losses at the gene ends were 4 bases for V and 1 base for J; bases not matched to a gene: 3. Germline CDR1 reads LNHDA; CDR2 reads SQIVND (reference sequence). This CDR3 region has 14 residues. The chain's CDR3 is CASSTDRANTEAFF. Written as DNA, the CDR3 is TGTGCCAGTAGTACTGACAGGGCGAACACTGAAGCTTTCTTT.

To note about this clone: Being one base from a much bigger clone, this may be a read error. Other DNA sequences in the same sample also yield this CDR3. The genes are TRBV7-9 and TRBJ1-1, with unresolved D. From germline, CDR1 is SEHNR and CDR2 FQNEAQ (reference sequence). The CDR3 has 13 amino acids. Trimming stripped 1 base from V and 0 bases from J, with 3 bases between. CDR3 sequence (DNA): TGTGCCAGCAGCTTAGATGTGAACACTGAAGCTTTCTTT. Amino acids: CASSLDVNTEAFF.

This chain uses TRBV7-9 with TRBJ2-5; possible D gene TRBD1, 6 bases. The CDR3 extends over 14 amino acids. Trimming shortened V by 5 bases and J by 5 bases, and 15 bases separated the two germline ends. Germline-derived CDR1 and CDR2 are SEHNR and FQNEAQ (reference sequence). DNA for the CDR3: TGTGCCAGCAGCCCCGAGGGGGTAGCTGAGACCCAGTACTTC. Amino acid sequence: CASSPEGVAETQYF.

The table lists this clone with a few counts. V is TRBV2 and J is TRBJ1-2; D might be TRBD1 (6 bases). The V end lost 5 bases, the J end lost 5 bases, and 12 bases lay between the germline ends. Germline CDR1 is SNHLY and CDR2 is FYNNEI. The CDR3 is made up of 13 amino acids. The CDR3 sequence: CASSYQGKYGYTF. Here the CDR3 DNA reads TGTGCCAGCAGTTACCAGGGGAAGTATGGCTACACCTTC.

The CDR3 DNA is TGCGCCAGCAGCCAGAAGGGACTAGCGGGGTTCTACAATGAGCAGTTCTTC. It codes for CASSQKGLAGFYNEQFF. The chain carries TRBV4-1 and TRBJ2-1; TRBD2 matches at 13 bases. With 3 bases clipped from V and 3 bases from J, the junction kept 5 bases outside the gene matches. The V gene's germline CDR1 is MGHRA and CDR2 YSYEKL. The CDR3 length is 17 residues.

Only a few counts were recorded for this clone. This rearrangement joins TRBV28 to TRBJ2-7; 7 bases line up with TRBD1. J was trimmed by 3 bases and V by 2 bases; bases with no gene match: 4. From germline, CDR1 is MDHEN and CDR2 SYDVKM. The CDR3 consists of 14 residues. The CDR3 DNA reads TGTGCCAGCAGTTTAGGGACAGTTTTCTACGAGCAGTACTTC. Translation: CASSLGTVFYEQYF.

V usage is TRBV10-3 and J usage is TRBJ1-2; D remains ambiguous. The CDR3 has 13 residues. V lost 3 bases and J lost 4, with 9 bases in between. CDR1 ENHRY and CDR2 SYGVKD come from the germline V gene. Written as DNA, the CDR3 is TGTGCCATCAGTGACAGTACCCCCTATGGCTACACCTTC. This encodes CAISDSTPYGYTF.